Presented here are 29 T cell receptor beta chains from one specimen sequenced in a study of blood T cells in healthy people across ages. The use of a sample-barcoded 5' primer and a J-beta primer mix characterized a second PCR of roughly 7 to 11 cycles. TCRdb processed the 5' RACE reads anew with MiXCR; each CDR3 protein has one entry. The table has roughly 800,000 distinct CDR3 sequences, roughly 60% seen once. The sequencing input was blood. These receptors all stem from a man in his thirties or forties in good health.

CDR3 in DNA: TGTGCCAGCAGGGGGAGGTCCCAAGAGACCCAGTACTTC. Its translation: CASRGRSQETQYF. This chain joins TRBV28 and TRBJ2-5; possible D gene TRBD2, 6 bases. With 6 bases removed from V and 1 base from J, the gap between germline ends came to 9 bases. Per germline, CDR1 MDHEN and CDR2 SYDVKM. The CDR3 runs 13 residues.

The chain couples TRBV20-1 to TRBJ1-2; a weak D match, TRBD1 (6 bases). The CDR3 runs to 15 residues. V was pared by 5 bases and J by 2 bases, with 18 bases between. Germline V gene data show CDR1 as DFQATT and CDR2 as SNEGSKA (reference sequence). Here the CDR3 DNA reads TGCAGTGCTCGCCGATGGACAGTGTTAAACTATGGCTACACCTTC. Its protein is CSARRWTVLNYGYTF.

The rearrangement uses TRBV6-1 and TRBJ1-2, with 7 bases identical to TRBD1. This CDR3 has 17 amino acids. CDR1 MNHNS and CDR2 SASEGT come from the germline V gene. With 3 bases clipped from V and 1 base from J, the junction kept 11 bases outside the gene matches. The CDR3 here is CASSDTRDSMFNYGYTF. DNA for the CDR3: TGTGCCAGCAGTGACACCCGGGACAGCATGTTTAACTATGGCTACACCTTC.

This clonotype was found once. The CDR3 bases are TGCGCCAGCAGCCCCTATTCGGACAGGAGCTATGGAGCTTTCTTT. As protein: CASSPYSDRSYGAFF. This chain links TRBV5-1 with TRBJ1-1; 7 bases fit TRBD1. Germline trimming cut 4 bases from V and 10 bases from J; bases unmatched to any gene: 16. Per the germline V gene, CDR1 is SGHRS and CDR2 is YFSETQ. The CDR3 contains 15 residues.

The chain combines TRBV20-1 with TRBJ1-2; D gene uncertain. The CDR3 totals 11 residues. V lost 5 bases and J lost 12, with 16 bases in between. Per germline, CDR1 DFQATT and CDR2 SNEGSKA (reference sequence). CDR3 sequence: CSADAVRRDTF. CDR3 coding DNA: TGCAGTGCTGACGCGGTTAGGAGGGACACCTTC.

The chain uses TRBV6-5 and TRBJ2-5; D remains unclear. The tail of the sequence fits TRBJ2-7 better, so the J call may be wrong. Per the germline V gene, CDR1 is MNHEY and CDR2 is SVGAGI. This CDR3 region has 14 residues. CDR3 loop: CASSYRQSGYEQYF. CDR3 nucleotide sequence: TGTGCCAGCAGTTATAGGCAGTCTGGCTACGAGCAGTACTTC.

V usage is TRBV7-8 and J usage is TRBJ2-7; D is perhaps TRBD2 (6 bases). V lost 7 bases and J 2 bases, leaving 15 bases between the germline ends. This CDR3 has 14 residues. The germline V gene has CDR1 SGHVS and CDR2 FQNEAQ. In DNA, the CDR3 is TGTGCCAGCAAGGAGGGTGGCCCCACCTACGAGCAGTACTTC. Amino acids: CASKEGGPTYEQYF.

The chain joins TRBV27 to TRBJ2-7; D is perhaps TRBD1 (5 bases). Trimming removed 2 bases from V and 7 bases from J, with 15 bases in between. This CDR3 is 14 amino acids long. Germline CDR1 is MNHEY and CDR2 is SMNVEV (reference sequence). The CDR3 protein is CASSLTGINWEQYF. CDR3 sequence (DNA): TGTGCCAGCAGTTTAACAGGAATAAATTGGGAGCAGTACTTC.

The genes are TRBV28 and TRBJ1-4, with unresolved D. This CDR3 is built from 13 residues. V was cut by 11 bases and J by 6 bases, with 16 bases left in between. Looked up from germline, CDR1 is MDHEN and CDR2 is SYDVKM. The CDR3 here is CAAGAPGDEKLFF. CDR3 DNA sequence: TGTGCCGCCGGTGCCCCCGGGGATGAAAAACTGTTTTTT.

The chain recombines TRBV27 with TRBJ2-7; D tentatively reads TRBD1 or TRBD2 (5 bases each). Looked up from germline, CDR1 is MNHEY and CDR2 is SMNVEV (reference sequence). With 1 base removed from V and 4 bases from J, the gap between germline ends came to 11 bases. This CDR3 contains 14 residues. CDR3 DNA sequence: TGTGCCAGCAGTTTATGGGGACCGAGATACGAGCAGTACTTC. This translates into CASSLWGPRYEQYF.

The chain links TRBV27 to TRBJ2-7; the D gene is possibly TRBD2 (6 bases). The germline CDR1 and CDR2 sequences are MNHEY and SMNVEV (reference sequence). The V and J ends lost 4 bases and 5 bases respectively, with 18 bases between them. CDR3 length: 15 residues. The CDR3 region is CASSSTSKGKHEQYF. Written as DNA, the CDR3 is TGTGCCAGCAGTTCCACTAGCAAGGGGAAGCACGAGCAGTACTTC.

The chain is built from TRBV4-3 and TRBJ2-4; 9 nucleotides match TRBD2. Germline CDR1 LGHNA, CDR2 YSLEER. Trimming took 0 bases from V and 6 from J; bases not matched to a gene: 6. The length of the CDR3 is 16 residues. The CDR3 DNA reads TGCGCCAGCAGCCAAGATGTGAGTAGCGGGGGAAACATTCAGTACTTC. Translating gives CASSQDVSSGGNIQYF.

The chain has TRBV5-1 and TRBJ2-3; the D is unclear. The CDR3 runs to 11 residues. Germline CDR1 and CDR2: SGHRS and YFSETQ. Trimming took 10 bases from V and 0 from J, leaving 6 bases between them. The CDR3 here is CASASTDTQYF. The CDR3, as DNA: TGCGCCTCAGCGAGCACAGATACGCAGTATTTT.

This clonotype was counted only a few times. The chain joins TRBV5-1 to TRBJ1-1, with D hard to call. Trimming took 6 bases from V and 1 from J, leaving 10 bases between them. Germline lookup yields CDR1 SGHRS and CDR2 YFSETQ. This CDR3 comprises 13 residues. CDR3 sequence reads: CASTQEPNTEAFF. The CDR3 bases are TGCGCCAGCACCCAGGAGCCGAACACTGAAGCTTTCTTT.

The chain carries TRBV5-5 and TRBJ1-5, with D hard to call. Germline V gene sequence: CDR1 SGHKS, CDR2 YYEKEE (reference sequence). V gave up 4 bases and J gave up 4 bases, with 12 bases separating them. The CDR3 is made up of 14 amino acids. CDR3 sequence: CASSVDINNQPQHF. The CDR3 DNA reads TGTGCCAGCAGCGTTGACATCAATAATCAGCCCCAGCATTTT.

This chain joins TRBV7-2 and TRBJ2-1, with TRBD2 matching over 9 bases. The CDR3 is made up of 15 amino acids. CDR1 and CDR2 (germline): SGHTA, FQGNSA. J gave up 7 bases and V 4 bases, and 8 bases lay outside the gene matches. The CDR3 nucleotides are TGTGCCAGCAGCTCAATTGGACTAGCGACTAATGAGCAGTTCTTC. Translating gives CASSSIGLATNEQFF.

V gene TRBV13 combines with J gene TRBJ2-3; 8 bases line up with TRBD1. V trimming: 2 bases; J trimming: 4 bases; junction bases outside the gene matches: 8. The CDR3 is made up of 16 amino acids. Germline assignment: CDR1 PRHDT and CDR2 FYEKMQ (reference sequence). This chain's CDR3 is CASSLRRTGRSDTQYF. The CDR3 nucleotides read TGTGCCAGCAGCTTACGACGGACAGGGCGTTCAGATACGCAGTATTTT.

The genes are TRBV20-1 and TRBJ2-1; D not certain. Looked up from germline, CDR1 is DFQATT and CDR2 is SNEGSKA (reference sequence). The CDR3 has 16 amino acids. V was cut by 0 bases and J by 10 bases, with 22 bases left in between. DNA for the CDR3: TGCAGTGCTAGAGATTCCCTGGCTCCCAGATTTCAAGAGCAGTTCTTC. It translates to CSARDSLAPRFQEQFF.

The V gene is TRBV5-1, the J gene TRBJ2-1; 8 bases are shared with TRBD2. Germline loops: CDR1 SGHRS, CDR2 YFSETQ. V trimming: 7 bases; J trimming: 4 bases; junction bases outside the gene matches: 10. This CDR3 is built from 15 residues. Here the CDR3 DNA reads TGCGCCAGCTACCCTGCTGCGGGGGGATACAATGAGCAGTTCTTC. Translating gives CASYPAAGGYNEQFF.

In its sample, this clonotype was seen a few times. This chain connects TRBV2 to TRBJ1-2, with D uncertain. The CDR3 covers 13 residues. The ends were cut back, 5 bases at V and 2 bases at J, with 9 bases in the middle. In germline, CDR1 is SNHLY, CDR2 FYNNEI. The CDR3, as DNA: TGTGCCAGCAGTTCTAGGAGGAACTATGGCTACACCTTC. Protein sequence: CASSSRRNYGYTF.

The rearrangement uses TRBV7-2 and TRBJ2-1, with TRBD2 matching 7 bases. The CDR3 contains 16 residues. V was clipped by 5 bases and J by 5 bases; unmatched bases: 12. Germline CDR1 SGHTA, CDR2 FQGNSA. CDR3 loop: CASSPTLGLSHNEQFF. In DNA, the CDR3 is TGTGCCAGCAGCCCCACTTTGGGACTATCCCACAATGAGCAGTTCTTC.

The sample holds a few counts of this clonotype. This chain connects TRBV15 to TRBJ1-5; no clear D. Germline lookup yields CDR1 LNHNV and CDR2 YYDKDF (reference sequence). The ends were cut back, 1 base at V and 0 bases at J, with 4 bases in the middle. The CDR3 has 14 amino acids. The CDR3 DNA follows: TGTGCCACCAGCAGAGGAAATAGCAATCAGCCCCAGCATTTT. This translates into CATSRGNSNQPQHF. Together with reference TRBV15 and TRBJ1-5, the CDR3 gives the full variable domain: DAMVIQNPRYQVTQFGKPVTLSCSQTLNHNVMYWYQQKSSQAPKLLFHYYDKDFNNEADTPDNFQSRRPNTSFCFLDIRSPGLGDTAMYLCATSRGNSNQPQHFGDGTRLSIL.

The CDR3 spells CASSPGPVQYF. The CDR3 bases are TGTGCCAGCAGCCCGGGACCGGTGCAGTACTTC. The V and J genes are TRBV13 and TRBJ2-7; the D call may be TRBD1 or TRBD2 (5 bases each). V lost 5 bases to trimming and J lost 9 bases, with 11 bases between them. Germline V CDR1 and CDR2: PRHDT, FYEKMQ (reference sequence). CDR3 length: 11 residues.

Ten or more counts support this clonotype. This chain links TRBV29-1 with TRBJ2-7; possible D gene TRBD2, 6 bases. This CDR3 spans 11 amino acids. V was shortened by 7 bases and J by 3 bases, with 10 bases between the two germline ends. The germline V gene has CDR1 SQVTM and CDR2 ANQGSEA. As DNA, the CDR3 is TGCAGCGCCGTGGGAGGCTACGAGCAGTACTTC. The encoded protein is CSAVGGYEQYF.

The J gene is TRBJ2-5, the V gene TRBV20-1, with TRBD2 as a possible D gene (5 bases). This CDR3 spans 15 amino acids. The V gene lost 3 bases and the J gene lost 5 bases, with 19 bases spanning the gap. Germline V gene lookup returns CDR1 DFQATT and CDR2 SNEGSKA (reference sequence). In nucleotides, the CDR3 is TGCAGTGCTAGGGAGAGCGGAAGGACCCGGGAGACCCAGTACTTC. It specifies CSARESGRTRETQYF.

The chain is built from TRBV27 and TRBJ2-4, with a possible D match to TRBD1 (7 bases). Trimming stripped 9 bases from V and 13 bases from J, with 22 bases between. The germline CDR1 and CDR2 sequences are MNHEY and SMNVEV (reference sequence). The CDR3 spans 13 residues. The CDR3: CARVDSIPGGQYF. CDR3 sequence (DNA): TGTGCCAGAGTAGACTCTATACCAGGGGGGCAGTACTTC.

The rearrangement uses TRBV28 and TRBJ1-5, with no clear D. Germline CDR1 and CDR2: MDHEN and SYDVKM. Trimming pared 6 bases from V and 2 bases from J, leaving 14 bases between. The CDR3 contains 15 residues. This CDR3 reads CASRPPIGGNQPQHF. The CDR3 bases are TGTGCCAGCAGGCCCCCCATTGGTGGCAATCAGCCCCAGCATTTT.

Concerning this clonotype: This may be a read error: a much more frequent sequence differs by one nucleotide. The CDR3 region has the DNA TGTGCCAGCAGCCAACTCTCCTACGAGCAGTACTTC. This encodes CASSQLSYEQYF. J is TRBJ2-7 and V is TRBV3-1; no firm D call. CDR1 is LGHDT, CDR2 YNNKEL, per germline (reference sequence). CDR3 length: 12 residues. V was pared by 2 bases and J by 0 bases, with 2 bases between.

The V and J genes are TRBV6-1 and TRBJ2-4; no definite D call. From germline, CDR1 is MNHNS and CDR2 SASEGT. This CDR3 contains 13 residues. Trimming pared 1 base from V and 13 bases from J, leaving 14 bases between. The CDR3 region is CASSEVITRRQYF. CDR3 DNA sequence: TGTGCCAGCAGTGAAGTTATCACGAGGCGGCAGTACTTC.